The rows below give T cell receptor beta chains drawn from one sample of a study of shared clonotypes between healthy human individuals. Measured with immunoSEQ multiplex PCR; TCRdb has only the in-frame clones, and not every one. The sample yields approximately 940,000 clones, about 80% seen once. What was sequenced was memory CD4+ T cells sorted from blood. The source of these receptors is a man aged 18-30 years in good health. Each CDR3 is given with its conserved first and last residue. A D gene is named only where the DNA matches it firmly. Not all rows give a size; the values are once, few, many and, for expanded clones, a class.

abundance,d_gene,v_gene,j_gene,CDR3aa,CDR3nt
.,TRBD2,TRBV5-4,TRBJ2-7,CASSSSGRSSEQYF,TGTGCCAGCAGCTCGAGCGGGAGGAGCAGCGAGCAGTACTTC
.,TRBD2,TRBV6-1,TRBJ2-3,CASSTFSGTTDTQYF,TGTGCCAGCAGCACCTTTAGCGGGACCACAGATACGCAGTATTTT
.,TRBD2,TRBV5-4,TRBJ2-7,CASTIDGGGPVYEQYF,TGTGCCAGCACCATTGACGGGGGAGGGCCAGTGTACGAGCAGTACTTC
.,TRBD2,TRBV5-1,TRBJ2-1,CASSQTSGSINEQFF,TGCGCCAGCAGCCAGACTAGCGGGAGTATAAATGAGCAGTTCTTC
.,TRBD1,TRBV6-4,TRBJ2-7,CASRPAGTGSSYEQYF,TGTGCCAGCAGACCCGCCGGGACAGGCTCCTCCTACGAGCAGTACTTC
.,.,TRBV5-1,TRBJ2-3,CASSGSGDTDTQYF,TGCGCCAGCAGCGGTAGCGGAGACACAGATACGCAGTATTTT
.,TRBD2,TRBV5-4,TRBJ2-1,CASSLPLAGVGNEQFF,TGTGCCAGCAGCCTCCCACTAGCGGGAGTCGGCAATGAGCAGTTCTTC
.,.,TRBV6-6,TRBJ2-6,CASRIRDTAGANVLTF,TGTGCCAGCAGGATCCGAGACACAGCTGGGGCCAACGTCCTGACTTTC
.,.,TRBV7-2,TRBJ2-7,CASSFPLTGRVYEQYF,TGTGCCAGCAGCTTCCCTCTAACGGGACGGGTCTACGAGCAGTACTTC
many,.,TRBV27,TRBJ2-5,CASSPQPPAQYF,TGTGCCAGCAGCCCCCAACCCCCGGCCCAGTACTTC
.,.,TRBV6-1,TRBJ2-2,CASRTLNTGELFF,TGTGCCAGCAGGACACTTAACACCGGGGAGCTGTTTTTT
few,TRBD1,TRBV28,TRBJ2-7,CASSLSGQTYEQYF,TGTGCCAGCAGTTTATCGGGACAGACCTACGAGCAGTACTTC
.,.,TRBV6-1,TRBJ2-7,CASSDTGKRAYEQYF,TGTGCCAGCAGTGACACAGGGAAACGAGCCTACGAGCAGTACTTC
.,.,TRBV30,TRBJ1-3,CAWSVDAGNTIYF,TGTGCCTGGAGTGTGGACGCTGGAAACACCATATATTTT
.,TRBD2,TRBV5-1,TRBJ2-3,CASSLGASGVTDTQYF,TGCGCCAGCAGCTTGGGCGCTAGCGGGGTCACAGATACGCAGTATTTT
.,TRBD1,TRBV9,TRBJ1-2,CASSPIQGSGYTF,TGTGCCAGCAGCCCAATACAGGGGTCAGGCTACACCTTC
few,.,TRBV10-2,TRBJ2-5,CASSEWETQYF,TGCGCCAGCAGTGAGTGGGAGACCCAGTACTTC
.,TRBD2,TRBV10-1,TRBJ2-7,CASSGGGTYEQYF,TGCGCCAGCAGTGGGGGGGGTACCTACGAGCAGTACTTC
.,.,TRBV21-1,TRBJ1-2,CASSKVSGEEDYGYTF,TGTGCCAGCAGCAAAGTGAGCGGGGAGGAGGACTATGGCTACACCTTC
.,.,TRBV28,TRBJ1-5,CASSSGAGRGWHF,TGTGCCAGCAGTTCGGGAGCCGGTCGGGGCTGGCATTTT
.,.,TRBV2,TRBJ2-3,CASRLKWLGPDTQYF,TGTGCCAGCAGACTAAAGTGGCTCGGGCCAGATACGCAGTATTTT
.,TRBD1,TRBV6-6,TRBJ1-2,CASTRTGVDYGYTF,TGTGCCAGCACTAGGACAGGGGTGGACTATGGCTACACCTTC
.,TRBD2,TRBV5-4,TRBJ2-2,CASSLGLAVNTGELFF,TGTGCCAGCAGCTTGGGGCTAGCGGTAAACACCGGGGAGCTGTTTTTT
.,.,TRBV29-1,TRBJ2-1,CSVVAGSNNEQFF,TGCAGCGTTGTCGCGGGGTCCAACAATGAGCAGTTCTTC
.,TRBD1,TRBV9,TRBJ2-3,CASSRDRGTDTQYF,TGTGCCAGCAGCCGGGACAGAGGCACAGATACGCAGTATTTT
.,.,TRBV27,TRBJ1-5,CASSLYFREGNDQPQHF,TGTGCCAGCAGTTTATATTTCCGAGAGGGTAACGATCAGCCCCAGCATTTT
.,TRBD1,TRBV7-2,TRBJ2-5,CASSLGQGAGWETQYF,TGTGCCAGCAGCTTGGGACAGGGGGCAGGTTGGGAGACCCAGTACTTC
.,TRBD1,TRBV5-1,TRBJ2-7,CASSFDGQGPYEQYF,TGCGCCAGCAGTTTTGACGGACAGGGGCCTTACGAGCAGTACTTC
.,TRBD2,TRBV7-2,TRBJ2-2,CASSSRGGARETGELFF,TGTGCCAGCAGCTCCCGCGGGGGGGCTAGGGAAACCGGGGAGCTGTTTTTT
.,.,TRBV7-2,TRBJ2-2,CASTPRPQNTGELFF,TGTGCCAGCACCCCAAGGCCACAGAACACCGGGGAGCTGTTTTTT
.,TRBD1,TRBV7-9,TRBJ2-2,CASSLGTGSTGELFF,TGTGCCAGCAGCTTAGGGACAGGTAGCACCGGGGAGCTGTTTTTT
.,.,TRBV5-1,TRBJ1-1,CASSLTLGLIDMNTEAFF,TGCGCCAGCAGCTTAACTTTGGGGCTGATAGACATGAACACTGAAGCTTTCTTT
many,.,TRBV2,TRBJ1-5,CASSEQGVGDQPQHF,TGTGCCAGCAGTGAGCAAGGGGTTGGGGATCAGCCCCAGCATTTT
.,.,TRBV6-4,TRBJ2-2,CASSDFSGNTGELFF,TGTGCCAGCAGTGACTTCTCCGGGAACACCGGGGAGCTGTTTTTT
.,.,TRBV25-1,TRBJ1-2,CASSEYDQYSGYTF,TGTGCCAGCAGTGAATATGATCAATATAGCGGCTACACCTTC
.,.,TRBV18,TRBJ1-5,CASSPGGFMPQHF,TGTGCCAGCTCACCAGGCGGGTTCATGCCCCAGCATTTT
.,.,TRBV4-1,TRBJ2-3,CASSPAGLTDTQYF,TGCGCCAGCAGCCCGGCGGGGCTAACAGATACGCAGTATTTT
.,.,TRBV5-4,TRBJ1-1,CASGTAPGVTEAFF,TGTGCCAGCGGTACGGCGCCGGGGGTTACTGAAGCTTTCTTT